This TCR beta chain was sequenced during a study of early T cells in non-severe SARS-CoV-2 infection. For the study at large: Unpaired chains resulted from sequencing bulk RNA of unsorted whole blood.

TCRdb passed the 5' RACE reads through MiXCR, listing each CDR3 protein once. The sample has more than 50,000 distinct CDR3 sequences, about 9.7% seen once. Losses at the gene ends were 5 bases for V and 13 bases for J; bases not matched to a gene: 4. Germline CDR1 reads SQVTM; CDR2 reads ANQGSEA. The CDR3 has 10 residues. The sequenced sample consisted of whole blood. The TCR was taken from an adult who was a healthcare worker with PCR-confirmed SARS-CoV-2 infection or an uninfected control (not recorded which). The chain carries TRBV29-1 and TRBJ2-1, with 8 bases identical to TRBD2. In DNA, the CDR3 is TGCAGCGTTCGGCGGGAGGCCCAGTTCTTC. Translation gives CSVRREAQFF.